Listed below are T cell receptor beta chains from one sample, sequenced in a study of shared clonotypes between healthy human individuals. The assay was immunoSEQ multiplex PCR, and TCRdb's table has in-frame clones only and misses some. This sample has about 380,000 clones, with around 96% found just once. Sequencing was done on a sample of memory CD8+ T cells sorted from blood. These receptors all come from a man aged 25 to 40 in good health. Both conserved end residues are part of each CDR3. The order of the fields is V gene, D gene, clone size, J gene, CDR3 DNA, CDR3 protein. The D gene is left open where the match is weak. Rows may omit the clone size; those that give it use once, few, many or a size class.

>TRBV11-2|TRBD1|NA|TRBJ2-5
TGTGCCAGCAGCTTAGGGACAGGGAGGTCCCAGTACTTC
CASSLGTGRSQYF
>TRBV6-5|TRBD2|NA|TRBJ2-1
TGTGCCAGCAGATCCGGGACTAGCAGACCCAATGAGCAGTTCTTC
CASRSGTSRPNEQFF
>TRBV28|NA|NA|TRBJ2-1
TGTGCCAGCAGTCCACGCCCGGCCGGCGATGAGCAGTTCTTC
CASSPRPAGDEQFF
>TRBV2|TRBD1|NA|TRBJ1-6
TGTGCCAGCAGCTACGAACAGGGGGCGGGGAATTCACCCCTCCACTTT
CASSYEQGAGNSPLHF
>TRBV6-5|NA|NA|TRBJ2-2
TGTGCCAGCAGTTACTCGATACTTATCACCGGGGAGCTGTTTTTT
CASSYSILITGELFF
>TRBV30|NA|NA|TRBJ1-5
TGTGCCTGGGGGGACGGGGTGTCCCAGCATTTT
CAWGDGVSQHF
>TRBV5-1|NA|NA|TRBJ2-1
TGCGCCAGCAGCTTCGGACTAATCTACAATGAGCAGTTCTTC
CASSFGLIYNEQFF
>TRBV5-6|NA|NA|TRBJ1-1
TGTGCCAGCAGCTTGGTCGGGGGGAGGACGAACACTGAAGCTTTCTTT
CASSLVGGRTNTEAFF
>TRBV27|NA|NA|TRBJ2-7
TGTGCCAGCAGTTTAAGACTGCCCTACGAGCAGTACTTC
CASSLRLPYEQYF
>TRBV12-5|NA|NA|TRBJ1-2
TGTGCTAGTGGTTTGGTAGTGAGCACAGTACTCTATGGCTACACCTTC
CASGLVVSTVLYGYTF
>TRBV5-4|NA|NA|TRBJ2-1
TGTGCCAGCAGCTTGGTCTCAGACCGTAATGAGCAGTTCTTC
CASSLVSDRNEQFF
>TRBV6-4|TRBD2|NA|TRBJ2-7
TGTGCCAGCAGTCCTCATACTAGCGGGAGGGCCCACGAGCAGTACTTC
CASSPHTSGRAHEQYF
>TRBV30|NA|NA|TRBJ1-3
TGTGCCTGGAGTGTACTTGGATCCGCTGGAAACACCATATATTTT
CAWSVLGSAGNTIYF
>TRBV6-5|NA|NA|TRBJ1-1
TGTGCCAGCAGTTACTCTGGGGGGTACACTGAAGCTTTCTTT
CASSYSGGYTEAFF
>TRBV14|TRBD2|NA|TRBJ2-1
TGTGCCAGCAGCGTAGCGGGAGGGCCGCAGTTCTTC
CASSVAGGPQFF
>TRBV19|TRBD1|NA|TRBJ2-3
TGTGCCAGTAGTATAGGACAGGGATCAGATACGCAGTATTTT
CASSIGQGSDTQYF
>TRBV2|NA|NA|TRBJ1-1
TGTGCCAGCAGGGAGACAGACGTGAACACTGAAGCTTTCTTT
CASRETDVNTEAFF
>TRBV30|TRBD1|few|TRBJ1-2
TGTGCCTGGAGTAACCCGACAGGGGGCGTTAGCTATGGCTACACCTTC
CAWSNPTGGVSYGYTF
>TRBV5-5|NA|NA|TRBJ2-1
TGTGCCAGCAGCTTGTGGCGGACAGACAGCTCCTACAATGAGCAGTTCTTC
CASSLWRTDSSYNEQFF
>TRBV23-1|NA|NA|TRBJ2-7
TGCGCCAGCAGTCATAAGGCAGACTCCTACGAGCAGTACTTC
CASSHKADSYEQYF
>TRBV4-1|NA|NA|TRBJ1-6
TGCGCCAGCAGCCAAAGTTTAGGGGCCGGACAATCACCCCTCCACTTT
CASSQSLGAGQSPLHF
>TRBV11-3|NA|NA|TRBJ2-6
TGTGCCAGCAGCTTAGCAGGGAGACGACAAAGTCGGGCCAACGTCCTGACTTTC
CASSLAGRRQSRANVLTF
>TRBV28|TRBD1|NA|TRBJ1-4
TGTGCCAGCAGTTCCCTACTGACAGGGGGCGTACATGAAAAACTGTTTTTT
CASSSLLTGGVHEKLFF
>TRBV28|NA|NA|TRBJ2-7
TGTGCCAGCAGGAGGACAGTCTTTAGCGACGAGCAGTACTTC
CASRRTVFSDEQYF
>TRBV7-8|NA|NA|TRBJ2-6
TGTGCCAGCAGCGGTAACTGCCCACAAAGTCGGGCCAACGTCCTGACTTTC
CASSGNCPQSRANVLTF
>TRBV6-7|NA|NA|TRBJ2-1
TGTGCCAGCAGTTACGGGAGCAATGAGCAGTTCTTC
CASSYGSNEQFF
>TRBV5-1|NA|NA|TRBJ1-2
TGCGCCAGCAGCTTGGAGGCCCCGTCCTATGGCTACACCTTC
CASSLEAPSYGYTF
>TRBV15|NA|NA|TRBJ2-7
TGTGCCACCAGCAGAGCGGAAGCTCCCGGCGAGCAGTACTTC
CATSRAEAPGEQYF
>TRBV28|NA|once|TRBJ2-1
TGTGCCAGCAGCCTCGGTCCTATCCCCTACAATGAGCAGTTCTTC
CASSLGPIPYNEQFF
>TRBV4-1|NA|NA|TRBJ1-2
TGCGCCAGCAGCCAAGATAGGGGCAGGGAGAGCTATGGCTACACCTTC
CASSQDRGRESYGYTF
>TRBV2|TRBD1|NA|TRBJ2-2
TGTGCCAGCAGTGAAGCGACAGGGTTCGGGGAGCTGTTTTTT
CASSEATGFGELFF
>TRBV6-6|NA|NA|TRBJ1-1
TGTGCCAGCACCCTAGGGGGTTGGGGCACTGAAGCTTTCTTT
CASTLGGWGTEAFF
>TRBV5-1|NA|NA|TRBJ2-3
TGCGCCAGCAGCCTGACGGTGACAGATACGCAGTATTTT
CASSLTVTDTQYF